These 28 T cell receptor beta chains share one sample of origin, sequenced in a study of blood T cell repertoires in COVID-19. The assay was immunoSEQ multiplex PCR, and TCRdb's table has in-frame clones only and misses some. This repertoire shows 350,000 to 450,000 clones, around 89% found once; its top ten account for about 1.4%. The sample consisted of peripheral blood. These receptors all come from a woman aged 40 to 50 with COVID-19, enrolled during active disease.

This chain joins TRBV4-3 and TRBJ2-1; 7 bases fit TRBD2. The CDR3 sequence is 14 residues long. J gave up 3 bases and V 8 bases, and 7 bases lay outside the gene matches. Germline values: CDR1 LGHNA, CDR2 YSLEER. CDR3 DNA: TGCGCCAGCTCCACCGGGACTAACTACAATGAGCAGTTCTTC. It specifies CASSTGTNYNEQFF.

The rearrangement uses TRBV19 and TRBJ1-2, with 9 bases lining up with TRBD1. V lost 2 bases to trimming and J lost 8 bases; unmatched junction nucleotides: 6. CDR1 is LNHDA, CDR2 SQIVND, per germline (reference sequence). The CDR3 extends over 14 amino acids. CDR3 sequence (DNA): TGTGCCAGTAGTATAAGGGGACAGGGCGGAGGCTACACCTTC. This sequence encodes CASSIRGQGGGYTF. Full variable domain (outside the CDR3, taken from reference TRBV19 and TRBJ1-2): DGGITQSPKYLFRKEGQNVTLSCEQNLNHDAMYWYRQDPGQGLRLIYYSQIVNDFQKGDIAEGYSVSREKKESFPLTVTSAQKNPTAFYLCASSIRGQGGGYTFGSGTRLTVV.

This chain connects TRBV28 to TRBJ2-5, with TRBD1 identical over 7 bases. Looked up from germline, CDR1 is MDHEN and CDR2 is SYDVKM. The CDR3 sequence is 15 residues long. Trimming removed 6 bases from V and 2 bases from J; junction bases left unmatched: 9. DNA for the CDR3: TGTGCCAGCAGGACTAACAGGGGAAGGCAAGAGACCCAGTACTTC. Its protein product is CASRTNRGRQETQYF. The variable domain in full, with the rest retrieved from reference TRBV28 and TRBJ2-5, is DVKVTQSSRYLVKRTGEKVFLECVQDMDHENMFWYRQDPGLGLRLIYFSYDVKMKEKGDIPEGYSVSREKKERFSLILESASTNQTSMYLCASRTNRGRQETQYFGPGTRLLVL.

V is TRBV11-1 and J is TRBJ1-2; D possibly corresponds to TRBD1 (5 bases). Germline V gene sequence: CDR1 SGHAT, CDR2 FQDESV (reference sequence). Trimming removed 0 bases at V and 2 bases at J, with 7 bases between. The CDR3 runs to 14 residues. CDR3 loop: CASSLAHRNYGYTF. CDR3 sequence (DNA): TGTGCCAGCAGCTTAGCCCACAGGAACTATGGCTACACCTTC.

This clone was seen a single time. The chain carries TRBV19 and TRBJ1-2; no definite D call. The CDR3 is 14 amino acids. V gave up 3 bases and J gave up 3 bases, with 11 bases separating them. Germline V gene data show CDR1 as LNHDA and CDR2 as SQIVND (reference sequence). The CDR3 spells CASSIRTADYGYTF. CDR3 in DNA: TGTGCCAGTAGTATCCGAACAGCGGACTATGGCTACACCTTC.

The chain carries TRBV3-1 (or the pseudogene TRBV3-2) and TRBJ2-5; a possible D gene is TRBD2 (5 bases). CDR3 length: 14 residues. Germline V CDR1 and CDR2: LGHDT, YNNKEL (reference sequence). Trimming took 0 bases from V and 9 from J, leaving 14 bases between them. The CDR3 reads CASSQDRPAGAQYF. The DNA for the CDR3 is TGTGCCAGCAGCCAAGATAGACCGGCCGGGGCCCAGTACTTC.

This clone appeared a few times. The DNA is left out, because the CDR3 cannot be placed on it with certainty; the CDR3 is given as TCRdb lists it. V is TRBV30 and J is TRBJ1-1. Ends included, the CDR3 has 12 residues. Germline loops: CDR1 GTSNPN, CDR2 SVGIG (reference sequence). The CDR3 here is CAQREGTLKLSF.

CDR3 in amino acids: CASSLRGAVGYTF. The CDR3 DNA is TGTGCCAGCAGTTTGCGGGGGGCCGTCGGCTACACCTTC. The chain combines TRBV12-3 or TRBV12-4 with TRBJ1-2; D is possibly TRBD1 (6 bases). The V gene lost 3 bases and the J gene lost 8 bases, with 13 bases spanning the gap. The CDR3 has 13 amino acids.

This chain connects TRBV2 to TRBJ2-7; TRBD1 might be the D (5 bases). This CDR3 comprises 13 residues. V was trimmed by 5 bases and J by 4 bases, leaving 12 bases between them. Germline CDR1 SNHLY, CDR2 FYNNEI. Here the CDR3 DNA reads TGTGCCAGCAGTATCGGCAGGGAATACGAGCAGTACTTC. Translating gives CASSIGREYEQYF.

This clone was seen repeatedly, ten times or more. The chain has TRBV28 and TRBJ2-7, with TRBD2 as a possible D gene (5 bases). The CDR3 loop spans 13 amino acids. Germline V gives CDR1 MDHEN, CDR2 SYDVKM. The V gene lost 5 bases and the J gene lost 2 bases, with 10 bases spanning the gap. The CDR3 loop reads CASSLTSTYEQYF. The CDR3 nucleotides read TGTGCCAGCAGTCTTACTAGTACCTACGAGCAGTACTTC.

The V call is TRBV2, the J call TRBJ2-7; 11 bases are a match to TRBD2. CDR1 and CDR2 (germline): SNHLY, FYNNEI. V trimming: 5 bases; J trimming: 2 bases; junction bases outside the gene matches: 5. This CDR3 is built from 15 residues. CDR3 nucleotide sequence: TGTGCCAGCAGTCCAAGGACTAGCGGGCCCTACGAGCAGTACTTC. This sequence encodes CASSPRTSGPYEQYF.

Only a few counts were recorded for this clone. V and J are TRBV6-1 and TRBJ1-1, with 8 bases matching TRBD1. In germline, CDR1 is MNHNS, CDR2 SASEGT. V was pared by 6 bases and J by 3 bases, with 9 bases of the junction left unmatched. The CDR3 totals 15 residues. CDR3 sequence reads: CASRRVAGGDTEAFF. CDR3 nucleotide sequence: TGTGCCAGCAGGAGGGTAGCAGGGGGCGACACTGAAGCTTTCTTT.

The chain couples TRBV30 to TRBJ2-6, with 9 bases matching TRBD2. This CDR3 is built from 19 residues. V gave up 2 bases and J gave up 0 bases; unmatched junction bases: 11. Germline V gene sequence: CDR1 GTSNPN, CDR2 SVGIG (reference sequence). The CDR3 protein is CAWSPPSLAGFSGANVLTF. The CDR3 DNA reads TGTGCCTGGAGTCCACCTTCCCTAGCGGGATTCTCTGGGGCCAACGTCCTGACTTTC.

The chain links TRBV15 to TRBJ2-3; D remains unclear. V was cut by 0 bases and J by 0 bases, with 10 bases left in between. CDR1 is LNHNV, CDR2 YYDKDF, per germline (reference sequence). The CDR3 is 16 residues long. The CDR3 DNA is TGTGCCACCAGCAGAGAGGCCATTTCTAGCACAGATACGCAGTATTTT. Translated, it gives CATSREAISSTDTQYF.

The CDR3 DNA is TGTGCCAGCAGTGGTACTAACTATGGCTACACCTTC. This encodes CASSGTNYGYTF. The V gene is TRBV2, the J gene TRBJ1-2; D gene ambiguous. The CDR3 consists of 12 residues. Germline-derived CDR1 and CDR2 are SNHLY and FYNNEI. The V gene lost 4 bases and the J gene lost 0 bases, with 3 bases spanning the gap.

The V gene is TRBV6-2 or TRBV6-3, the J gene TRBJ2-7; the D gene is possibly TRBD2 (6 bases). There are 13 residues in the CDR3. Germline V gives CDR1 MNHEY, CDR2 SVGEGT. V dropped 7 bases and J dropped 5 bases, with 15 bases sitting between them. This CDR3 reads CASTPRGYDEQYF. CDR3 DNA sequence: TGTGCCAGCACCCCCCGGGGGTACGACGAGCAGTACTTC.

The CDR3 coding sequence is TGCAGTGCTAGTCCCGGGAACGTCAATCAGCCCCAGCATTTT. Translated, it gives CSASPGNVNQPQHF. The chain couples TRBV20-1 to TRBJ1-5, with D unclear. V was trimmed by 3 bases and J by 3 bases, leaving 12 bases between them. The CDR3 is 14 residues long. Germline-derived CDR1 and CDR2 are DFQATT and SNEGSKA (reference sequence).

This clone was counted between two and nine times. The rearrangement uses TRBV18 and TRBJ1-2, with 7 positions matching TRBD1. CDR1 and CDR2 from the germline V gene are KGHSH and LQKENI. J lost 4 bases, V lost 6 bases, and 5 bases had no gene match. The length of the CDR3 is 13 residues. This CDR3 is CASSEGAGYGYTF. The CDR3 DNA reads as TGTGCCAGCTCCGAGGGGGCTGGCTATGGCTACACCTTC. Variable domain in full (rest from reference TRBV18 and TRBJ1-2): NAGVMQNPRHLVRRRGQEARLRCSPMKGHSHVYWYRQLPEEGLKFMVYLQKENIIDESGMPKERFSAEFPKEGPSILRIQQVVRGDSAAYFCASSEGAGYGYTFGSGTRLTVV.

The chain joins TRBV15 to TRBJ2-7; 8 nucleotides align to TRBD2. Germline V gene lookup returns CDR1 LNHNV and CDR2 YYDKDF (reference sequence). This CDR3 has 16 residues. V shed 0 bases, J shed 0 bases, and the junction held 4 bases outside the gene matches. CDR3 in amino acids: CATSRDPSGSSYEQYF. The CDR3 DNA reads TGTGCCACCAGCAGAGATCCCAGCGGGAGCTCCTACGAGCAGTACTTC.

This chain joins TRBV7-8 and TRBJ1-3; D uncertain. V lost 1 base and J 2 bases, leaving 9 bases between the germline ends. The length of the CDR3 is 15 residues. In germline, CDR1 is SGHVS, CDR2 FQNEAQ. CDR3 sequence reads: CASSLDNSPGNTIYF. CDR3 DNA sequence: TGTGCCAGCAGCTTAGATAACAGCCCTGGAAACACCATATATTTT.

This chain uses TRBV7-8 with TRBJ1-5, with 9 nucleotides matching TRBD1. CDR1 is SGHVS, CDR2 FQNEAQ, per germline. The CDR3 is made up of 19 amino acids. Trimming at V came to 5 bases and at J to 3 bases, leaving 17 bases not matched to a gene. CDR3 DNA sequence: TGTGCCAGCAGCCGAACCGGGACAGGGCTCTTGGGGGCCAATCAGCCCCAGCATTTT. This codes for CASSRTGTGLLGANQPQHF.

V and J are TRBV13 and TRBJ1-6; D unresolved. With 5 bases removed from V and 7 bases from J, the gap between germline ends came to 18 bases. From germline, CDR1 is PRHDT and CDR2 FYEKMQ (reference sequence). CDR3 length: 16 residues. CDR3 loop: CASSPYSSLINSPLHF. Here the CDR3 DNA reads TGTGCCAGCAGCCCTTACAGTTCCCTAATAAATTCACCCCTCCACTTT.

The rearrangement uses TRBV10-3 and TRBJ1-5; D gene ambiguous. Germline lookup yields CDR1 ENHRY and CDR2 SYGVKD. The CDR3 extends over 13 amino acids. V was clipped by 4 bases and J by 4 bases, with 8 bases between them. CDR3 nucleotide sequence: TGTGCCATCAGTGGGGAGCTGAATCAGCCCCAGCATTTT. Its protein is CAISGELNQPQHF.

V is TRBV11-2 and J is TRBJ2-2; D perhaps matches TRBD2 (5 bases). This CDR3 spans 16 amino acids. The germline gives CDR1 SGHAT, CDR2 FQNNGV. V shed 3 bases and J shed 0 bases, with 11 bases lying between them. This CDR3 is CASSLRAYSNTGELFF. The CDR3 DNA follows: TGTGCCAGCAGCTTGAGGGCTTACTCGAACACCGGGGAGCTGTTTTTT. Full variable domain (remainder filled in from reference TRBV11-2 and TRBJ2-2): EAGVAQSPRYKIIEKRQSVAFWCNPISGHATLYWYQQILGQGPKLLIQFQNNGVVDDSQLPKDRFSAERLKGVDSTLKIQPAKLEDSAVYLCASSLRAYSNTGELFFGEGSRLTVL.

The chain joins TRBV7-8 to TRBJ1-6, with 8 bases that match TRBD1. There are 15 residues in the CDR3. Germline CDR1 and CDR2: SGHVS and FQNEAQ. With 1 base clipped from V and 7 bases from J, the junction kept 3 bases outside the gene matches. CDR3 bases: TGTGCCAGCAGCTTAGGGACAGGGCCCAATTCACCCCTCCACTTT. Amino acids: CASSLGTGPNSPLHF. Using reference TRBV7-8 and TRBJ1-6 for the parts outside the CDR3, the full variable domain is GAGVSQSPRYKVAKRGQDVALRCDPISGHVSLFWYQQALGQGPEFLTYFQNEAQLDKSGLPSDRFFAERPEGSVSTLKIQRTQQEDSAVYLCASSLGTGPNSPLHFGNGTRLTVT.

The rearrangement joins TRBV6-4 to TRBJ2-6; D possibly corresponds to TRBD2 (6 bases). Trimming cost V 5 bases and J 0 bases, with 14 bases left between them. The CDR3 contains 17 residues. CDR1 is MRHNA and CDR2 is SNTAGT in the germline V gene. CDR3 in DNA: TGTGCCAGCAGTCTTAGGGGACTGAACTCTGGGGCCAACGTCCTGACTTTC. Its translation: CASSLRGLNSGANVLTF.

This chain connects TRBV9 to TRBJ1-4; 7 bases match TRBD1. The CDR3 totals 17 residues. Germline V CDR1 and CDR2: SGDLS, YYNGEE. V lost 4 bases and J lost 0; bases outside the gene matches: 9. CDR3 amino acids: CASSPWTGEATNEKLFF. DNA for the CDR3: TGTGCCAGCAGCCCCTGGACAGGAGAGGCAACTAATGAAAAACTGTTTTTT.

The rearrangement uses TRBV27 and TRBJ2-3; 7 bases are shared with TRBD2. V was pared by 2 bases and J by 10 bases, with 18 bases of the junction left unmatched. The CDR3 contains 17 residues. Germline V gives CDR1 MNHEY, CDR2 SMNVEV (reference sequence). The CDR3 region is CASSLGGEAYWGGSQYF. As DNA, the CDR3 is TGTGCCAGCAGTTTAGGTGGGGAGGCCTACTGGGGGGGATCGCAGTATTTT.